The 9 T cell receptor beta chains listed next were all sequenced from one sample in a study of blood T cell repertoires in COVID-19. Method: immunoSEQ multiplex PCR; TCRdb's copy keeps in-frame clones and lacks some. The sample lists over 200,000 clones; around nine tenths were seen once. What was sequenced was peripheral blood. These receptors all stem from a man aged 55 to 70 who had recovered from COVID-19.

This chain uses TRBV10-3 with TRBJ2-7, with D possibly matching TRBD2 (6 bases). Germline-derived CDR1 and CDR2 are ENHRY and SYGVKD. CDR3 length: 14 residues. V lost 2 bases to trimming and J lost 0 bases, with 8 bases between them. The CDR3 DNA reads TGTGCCATCAGTGAGAGGCGGGACTCCTACGAGCAGTACTTC. The encoded protein is CAISERRDSYEQYF.

This chain uses TRBV28 with TRBJ2-2; 7 positions agree with TRBD1. Germline V gene lookup returns CDR1 MDHEN and CDR2 SYDVKM. The CDR3 is 18 amino acids. V lost 8 bases, J lost 5 bases, and 20 bases stayed unmatched. CDR3 DNA: TGTGCCAGCTCCCCGGCCGGAGAGGGGGCGTATAGGACCGGGGAGCTGTTTTTT. Translated, it gives CASSPAGEGAYRTGELFF.

The rearrangement joins TRBV28 to TRBJ2-3, with D hard to call. CDR1 is MDHEN, CDR2 SYDVKM, per germline. This CDR3 contains 14 residues. Between the trimmed V and J ends, which lost 3 bases and 1 base, there was a span of 8 bases. The CDR3 bases are TGTGCCAGCAGTTTCGGCCGGGGCACAGATACGCAGTATTTT. Amino acids: CASSFGRGTDTQYF.

The chain links TRBV6-5 to TRBJ1-1, with D perhaps matching TRBD1 (5 bases). Germline V lookup: CDR1 MNHEY, CDR2 SVGAGI. This CDR3 region has 15 residues. The V end lost 8 bases, the J end lost 1 base, and 17 bases lay between the germline ends. As DNA, the CDR3 is TGTGCCAGCCGACGCCCAGGGTACGGGAACACTGAAGCTTTCTTT. It yields the protein CASRRPGYGNTEAFF.

This clone was seen more than once but under ten times. The chain carries TRBV18 and TRBJ1-1, with unresolved D. Trimming pared 2 bases from V and 1 base from J, leaving 11 bases between. The length of the CDR3 is 15 residues. CDR1 and CDR2 (germline): KGHSH, LQKENI. The DNA for the CDR3 is TGTGCCAGCTCACCAGGACTTGCGAGGAACACTGAAGCTTTCTTT. Translating it yields CASSPGLARNTEAFF.

The chain combines TRBV11-3 with TRBJ2-3, with unresolved D. Germline V CDR1 and CDR2: SGHNT, YENEEA. Between the trimmed V and J ends, which lost 1 base and 5 bases, there was a span of 7 bases. The CDR3 sequence is 13 residues long. The CDR3: CASSLVPGDTQYF. CDR3 bases: TGTGCCAGCAGCTTAGTGCCGGGAGATACGCAGTATTTT.

The chain links TRBV3-1 (or the pseudogene TRBV3-2) to TRBJ2-1, with D possibly TRBD2 on 5 matching bases. The length of the CDR3 is 14 residues. V gave up 3 bases and J gave up 5 bases, with 11 bases separating them. Germline values: CDR1 LGHDT, CDR2 YNNKEL (reference sequence). CDR3: CASSQASFNNEQFF. CDR3 coding DNA: TGTGCCAGCAGCCAGGCTAGCTTTAACAATGAGCAGTTCTTC.

The gene calls are TRBV7-3 and TRBJ2-2; 10 nucleotides match TRBD1. Germline loops: CDR1 SGHTA, CDR2 FQGTGA. Trimming cost V 3 bases and J 6 bases; bases outside gene matches: 16. This CDR3 comprises 19 residues. The CDR3 reads CASSLTGGSRSGSSGELFF. The CDR3 DNA is TGTGCCAGCAGCTTGACAGGGGGCTCGAGGAGCGGGAGTTCCGGGGAGCTGTTTTTT.

The chain couples TRBV3-1 (or the pseudogene TRBV3-2) to TRBJ2-2; TRBD2 matches at 9 bases. Germline CDR1 is LGHDT and CDR2 is YNNKEL (reference sequence). The CDR3 spans 15 residues. V lost 3 bases to trimming and J lost 4 bases; unmatched junction nucleotides: 3. In DNA, the CDR3 is TGTGCCAGCAGCCATGGTAGCGGGAGCACCGGGGAGCTGTTTTTT. Its translation: CASSHGSGSTGELFF.